The source of this T cell receptor (beta chain) is a study of CD8 T cells in Susac syndrome. V lost 6 bases to trimming and J lost 0 bases, with 9 bases between them. Germline CDR1 and CDR2: MNHEY and SMNVEV (reference sequence). The CDR3 covers 14 residues. This clonotype came up once. After extraction with the RNeasy kit, roughly 0.5 to 1 ug of the RNA was reverse transcribed using random hexamers. Using its own MiXCR run on the immunoSEQ multiplex PCR reads, TCRdb lists one record per CDR3 protein. In the table there are around 71,000 distinct CDR3 sequences, 96% of which are singletons. The rearrangement links TRBV27 to TRBJ2-1; the D is unclear. Sequencing used CD4+ T cells from PBMCs. The receptor comes from a human donor with multiple sclerosis. CDR3 sequence: CASRTLSSYNEQFF. The CDR3 coding sequence is TGTGCCAGCAGGACTCTGAGCTCCTACAATGAGCAGTTCTTC.